This TCR beta chain was sequenced during a study of blood T cell repertoires in COVID-19. As for the study in general: Whether acute or convalescent, the COVID-19 samples came from the United States, Italy and Spain. Sample material is recorded as cDNA or gDNA derived from T cells, B-cell-depleted T cells, or PBMCs.

Methods used by the authors: Estimated nucleated cell counts came from reference gene primer amplification. Here immunoSEQ multiplex PCR was the method, and the copy in TCRdb shows in-frame clones only, minus some. V and J calls and clone size follow that table, whereas D and trimming were derived from the DNA. The data show over 200,000 clones, roughly 76% seen once. V shed 1 base and J shed 5 bases, with 12 bases lying between them. The CDR3 contains 14 residues. Germline V gene data show CDR1 as LGHNA and CDR2 as YSLEER. This TCR derives from a human donor in a cohort sampled during active COVID-19. Sequencing was carried out using peripheral blood. The gene calls are TRBV4-3 and TRBJ2-7; maybe TRBD1 (6 bases). The CDR3 loop is CASSQVPGVDEQYF. In DNA, the CDR3 is TGCGCCAGCAGCCAAGTCCCAGGGGTGGACGAGCAGTACTTC.